This TCR beta chain stems from a study of cytomegalovirus exposure and HLA in healthy donors. For the study at large: The approximately 110 validation repertoires used the same platform as the approximately 670 first-cohort repertoires, a later analysis reported. The study, taken as a whole, reports: Reports indicated that the classifier achieved high specificity and sensitivity in diagnosing cytomegalovirus status. TCR beta chains numbering roughly 150 were designated cytomegalovirus-associated.

This clone has just a few counts. As yet, its antigen is unknown. Trimming took off 4 bases at V and 0 bases at J, with 11 bases between the two ends. The V gene's germline CDR1 is SNHLY and CDR2 FYNNEI. The CDR3 is made up of 15 amino acids. TCRdb keeps only in-frame clones here, not all; method: immunoSEQ multiplex PCR. The repertoire holds 150,000 or so clones, about 88% seen once, with more than 1% in the top ten. The donors were part of the validation cohort of 100 to 150 subjects. That cohort was separate from the first cohort, which comprised under 750 subjects. J is TRBJ2-3 and V is TRBV2, with D uncertain. Sequencing input: PBMCs. This clonotype originated in a woman aged 18-29 years in good health and CMV-seronegative. This chain's CDR3 is CASSGSIPSTDTQYF. Written as DNA, the CDR3 is TGTGCCAGCAGTGGTTCTATTCCTAGCACAGATACGCAGTATTTT.